This TCR beta chain was obtained from a study of Ad26.COV2.S vaccination and SARS-CoV-2 variants (dated by TCRdb to the early 2020s). With respect to the entire study: Vaccine-arm donors came from COV1001, a multicentre, randomized, double-blind, placebo-controlled phase I-IIa trial of Ad26.COV2.S in healthy adults. Dosing of Ad26.COV2.S was intramuscular, at either 5x10^10 or 1x10^11 viral particles, delivered as one shot or as two shots spaced 56 days apart. A total of some 30 samples were included in the TCR-sequenced set, comprising about 20 Ad26.COV2.S vaccine recipients, 5 placebo recipients and 8 SARS-CoV-2 convalescent individuals. Investigators did not know the trial group allocation while performing experiments and assessing outcomes. The specificity and breadth of SARS-CoV-2-reactive T cell receptors after Ad26.COV2.S vaccination were assessed by TCRbeta repertoire sequencing. Trial participants were randomized into five groups of five: low-dose or high-dose Ad26.COV2.S given once or twice, or placebo on both occasions.

TCRbeta CDR3 regions were sequenced with the immunoSEQ Assay. After extraction, genomic DNA underwent amplification by bias-controlled multiplex PCR, followed by high-throughput sequencing. Concerning the study's data processing: To quantify the absolute abundance of every unique TCRbeta CDR3 region, sequences were collapsed and filtered. T cell fraction was estimated by normalizing TCRbeta template counts to usable DNA, with usable DNA measured through amplification of reference genes found in all nucleated cells. Repertoire TCRs were annotated as SARS-CoV-2-specific by exact matching of V gene, CDR3 amino acid sequence and J gene to a known reactive TCR set. The reference SARS-CoV-2 TCR set was obtained from MIRA and was filtered for enrichment in COVID-19-positive ImmuneCODE repertoires, whereby public or cross-reactive TCRs were removed. Using the MIRA antigens, annotated TCRs were further analysed by specific ORF or by position within an ORF. Breadth was defined as annotated unique rearrangements over total unique productive rearrangements; depth was the summed frequency of those rearrangements. Group comparisons of TCR breadth used two-sided Wilcoxon rank-sum tests. As stored in TCRdb, this immuneACCESS dataset retains in-frame rearrangements with V and J assigned. A fraction of the clones does not appear; measured against another copy, unresolved V genes explain less than half of the discrepancy, and the remainder lacks a known reason. The DNA gave D and trimming, while V, J and clone size come from that table. Counted in this sample were roughly 680,000 clones; around 90% of them appeared once. The top ten hold over 1.3% of the sample.

The CDR3 starts with the cysteine, ends with the phenylalanine, and has 13 residues. Kept here is only the CDR3 DNA, which spans 39 bases and is read in frame from base 1. The germline V gene encodes CDR1 LGHNA and CDR2 YNFKEQ. V is shortened by 0 bases, J by 5 bases, and the region joining them spans 4 bases. In the paper's terms, the treatment or condition label means: roughly 18 received Ad26.COV2.S at low or high dose, single or two shots; about five received placebo; per-sample allocation not given. Repertoires of vaccine and placebo recipients were sequenced from samples taken on day 63 after the first injection. Cohort 1b enrolled about two dozen adults aged 18-55 years at a single site in Boston, USA, between 29 July and 7 August 2020. Ad26.COV2.S was a replication-incompetent adenovirus type 26 vector expressing a prefusion-stabilized SARS-CoV-2 spike protein from the original Wuhan strain.

Comments on this clone: Its antigen remains undetermined. No quality values exist for individual bases; no much larger clone is one base distant.

General findings and caveats noted by the study authors: The authors noted that the TCR breadth and depth analyses may have underestimated total T cell responses. Vaccine and placebo recipients had similar non-spike TCR breadth, a finding consistent with the vaccine containing only spike. The study was not powered to compare responses between vaccine doses or regimens. Spike-specific TCR breadth was higher in Ad26.COV2.S recipients than in placebo recipients (P = 0.0014). After vaccination, substantial breadth of spike-specific CD8+ and CD4+ T cell responses was reported.

The sequence came from a person between 18 and 60 years old who received the Ad26.COV2.S COVID-19 vaccine or a placebo. The sample consisted of peripheral blood, taken in a trial of Ad26.COV2.S vaccine versus placebo. The rearrangement joined TRBV4-2 to TRBJ1-4; confidence is insufficient to name the D gene. The CDR3 has the sequence CASSQDINEKLFF. The nucleotide sequence reads as follows: TGTGCCAGCAGCCAAGACATCAATGAAAAACTGTTTTTT.